In this sample, the clone carrying this TCR beta chain turned up a few times. Mismatch with germline at one junction end may stem from a read error. The germline V gene encodes CDR1 SGHTA and CDR2 FQGNSA. This CDR3 has 13 residues. PCR was performed a second time for 7 to 11 cycles using a sample-barcoded 5' primer and a J-beta primer mix. Each CDR3 protein is one row after TCRdb ran MiXCR on the 5' RACE reads. There are about 1.7 million distinct CDR3 sequences in the sample; about 28% occur only once, and 7.7% lies in the top ten. This sample was taken from a study of blood T cells in healthy people across ages. Study context: Per every two T cells, about one barcoded beta molecule was captured by template switching.

The rearrangement joins TRBV7-2 to TRBJ1-2; perhaps TRBD1 as D (5 bases). The sequenced sample consisted of blood. The receptor was derived from a woman between 25 and 40 years old in good health. CDR3 coding DNA: TGTGTCAGCAGCTTAGACAGATCGCCTGGCTACACCTTC. It translates to CVSSLDRSPGYTF. Together with reference TRBV7-2 and TRBJ1-2, the CDR3 gives the full variable domain: GAGVSQSPSNKVTEKGKDVELRCDPISGHTALYWYRQSLGQGLEFLIYFQGNSAPDKSGLPSDRFSAERTGGSVSTLTIQRTQQEDSAVYLCVSSLDRSPGYTFGSGTRLTVV.